Below, 8 T cell receptor beta chains from the same sample are listed, as sequenced in a study of blood T cell repertoires in COVID-19. The data were produced by immunoSEQ multiplex PCR, yet TCRdb's version contains in-frame clones alone and is incomplete. Of about 150,000 clones listed, 80% to 90% were seen once; the top ten hold about 10%. The specimen sequenced was peripheral blood. These receptors were collected from a man aged 55 to 70 with active or convalescent COVID-19.

This chain links TRBV15 with TRBJ2-7, with D possibly matching TRBD2 (7 bases). Trimming shortened V by 6 bases and J by 3 bases, and 12 bases separated the two germline ends. The CDR3 length is 13 residues. Germline lookup yields CDR1 LNHNV and CDR2 YYDKDF (reference sequence). The CDR3, as DNA: TGTGCCACCAGGAGGGGGGGGGTCTACGAGCAGTACTTC. Amino acids: CATRRGGVYEQYF.

The genes are TRBV27 and TRBJ2-1, with D maybe TRBD2 (5 bases). The V end was cut by 4 bases, the J end by 6 bases, with 19 bases between. The CDR3 consists of 16 residues. The germline V gene has CDR1 MNHEY and CDR2 SMNVEV (reference sequence). CDR3 residues: CASSWVGLAGRNEQFF. In nucleotides, the CDR3 is TGTGCCAGCAGTTGGGTTGGGCTAGCTGGTCGCAATGAGCAGTTCTTC.

This chain uses TRBV15 with TRBJ2-1, with 8 nucleotides matching TRBD1. Trimming cost V 5 bases and J 8 bases; bases outside gene matches: 5. Germline CDR1 LNHNV, CDR2 YYDKDF (reference sequence). The CDR3 runs 13 residues. Here the CDR3 DNA reads TGTGCCACCAGCCGACAGGGGAAGGATGAGCAGTTCTTC. It codes for CATSRQGKDEQFF.

V is TRBV2 and J is TRBJ1-1; weak D call: TRBD1 (6 bases). V shed 6 bases and J shed 12 bases, with 11 bases lying between them. Germline CDR1 SNHLY, CDR2 FYNNEI. This CDR3 spans 10 amino acids. The CDR3 is CASRSGQTFF. CDR3 in DNA: TGTGCCAGCAGGTCGGGACAAACTTTCTTT.

The chain links TRBV4-2 to TRBJ2-2; 9 bases agree with TRBD2. Unmatched junction bases numbered 6, after V lost 1 base and J lost 6 bases. Germline CDR1 is LGHNA and CDR2 is YNFKEQ. The CDR3 contains 16 residues. The CDR3 protein is CASSQVAGGPPGELFF. The CDR3 nucleotides read TGTGCCAGCAGCCAAGTTGCGGGAGGGCCTCCCGGGGAGCTGTTTTTT.

The genes are TRBV24-1 and TRBJ2-1; D is possibly TRBD2 (5 bases). The germline gives CDR1 KGHDR, CDR2 SFDVKD. Trimming took off 8 bases at V and 6 bases at J, with 16 bases between the two ends. The CDR3 length is 14 residues. The CDR3 DNA sequence: TGTGCCACCACCCCCGGCGGGCGGGCCAATGAGCAGTTCTTC. This translates into CATTPGGRANEQFF.

The CDR3: CASSYSSGGGTGEAFF. In nucleotides, the CDR3 is TGTGCCAGCAGTTACTCGTCCGGGGGAGGGACAGGTGAAGCTTTCTTT. J is TRBJ1-1 and V is TRBV6-5; the match to TRBD1 covers 8 bases. The germline V gene has CDR1 MNHEY and CDR2 SVGAGI. Trimming removed 0 bases from V and 7 bases from J; junction bases left unmatched: 10. CDR3 length: 16 amino acids.

This rearrangement joins TRBV7-3 to TRBJ2-7; D uncertain. The length of the CDR3 is 13 residues. Germline V gives CDR1 SGHTA, CDR2 FQGTGA. V was cut by 0 bases and J by 6 bases, with 9 bases left in between. The CDR3 coding sequence is TGTGCCAGCAGCTTAACCGCGGTCTCCGAGCAGTACTTC. As protein: CASSLTAVSEQYF.